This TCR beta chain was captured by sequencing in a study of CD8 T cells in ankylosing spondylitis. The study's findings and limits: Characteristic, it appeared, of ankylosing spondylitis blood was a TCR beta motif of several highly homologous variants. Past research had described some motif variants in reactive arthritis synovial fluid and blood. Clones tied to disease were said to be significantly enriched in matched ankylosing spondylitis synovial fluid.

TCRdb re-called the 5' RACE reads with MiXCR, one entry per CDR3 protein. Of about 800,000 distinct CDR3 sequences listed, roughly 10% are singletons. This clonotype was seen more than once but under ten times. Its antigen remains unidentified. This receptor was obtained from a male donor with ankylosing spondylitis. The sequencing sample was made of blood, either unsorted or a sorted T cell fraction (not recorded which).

DNA of the CDR3: TGTGCCAGCAGCAAAGTCGCCGGGACGGTGAACTATGGCTACACCTTC. It translates to CASSKVAGTVNYGYTF. The V and J genes are TRBV21-1 and TRBJ1-2; TRBD1 is taken as the D call from the table, unchecked against the DNA. TRBV21-1 is a known pseudogene. This CDR3 comprises 16 residues.